This TCR beta chain was captured in a study of cytomegalovirus exposure and HLA in healthy donors. Study information: Prior work identified 120 million or so unique TCR beta sequences in 190 million or so T cells.

From germline, CDR1 is SEHNR and CDR2 FQNEAQ (reference sequence). Trimming removed 4 bases from V and 2 bases from J; junction bases left unmatched: 7. The CDR3 covers 15 residues. 13 Jbeta primers and 60 Vbeta primers were used for the PCR. Only in-frame clones appear in the TCRdb table, and some are missing; sequencing was by immunoSEQ multiplex PCR. The table lists some 170,000 clones, over 70% of them singletons. The chain recombines TRBV7-9 with TRBJ2-5, with TRBD2 identical over 7 bases. The TCR sequence derives from a young man in good health and CMV-seropositive. The sequenced sample was PBMCs. CDR3 in amino acids: CASSSLGGSQETQYF. The CDR3 DNA reads TGTGCCAGCAGCTCTCTCGGCGGGAGTCAAGAGACCCAGTACTTC.